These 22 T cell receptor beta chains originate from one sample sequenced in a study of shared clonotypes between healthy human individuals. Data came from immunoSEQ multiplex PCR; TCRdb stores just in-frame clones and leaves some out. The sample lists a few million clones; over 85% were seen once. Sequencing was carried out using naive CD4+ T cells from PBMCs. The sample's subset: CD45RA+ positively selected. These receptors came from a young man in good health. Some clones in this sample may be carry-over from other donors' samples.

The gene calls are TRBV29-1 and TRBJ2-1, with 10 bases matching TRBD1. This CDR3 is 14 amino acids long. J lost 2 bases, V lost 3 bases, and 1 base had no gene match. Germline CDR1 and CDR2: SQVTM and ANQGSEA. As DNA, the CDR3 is TGCAGCGTTGACGGGACAGGGGCCTACAATGAGCAGTTCTTC. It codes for CSVDGTGAYNEQFF.

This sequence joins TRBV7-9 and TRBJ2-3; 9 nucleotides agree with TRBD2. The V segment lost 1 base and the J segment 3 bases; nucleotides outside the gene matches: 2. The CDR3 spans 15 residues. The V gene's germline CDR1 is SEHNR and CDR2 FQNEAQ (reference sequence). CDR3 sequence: CASSLGLAETDTQYF. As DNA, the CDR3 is TGTGCCAGCAGCTTAGGACTAGCGGAAACAGATACGCAGTATTTT.

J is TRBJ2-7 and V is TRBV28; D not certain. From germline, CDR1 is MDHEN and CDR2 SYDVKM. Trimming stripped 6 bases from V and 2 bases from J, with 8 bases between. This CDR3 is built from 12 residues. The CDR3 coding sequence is TGTGCCAGCAGCCCCGAACCCTACGAGCAGTACTTC. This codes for CASSPEPYEQYF.

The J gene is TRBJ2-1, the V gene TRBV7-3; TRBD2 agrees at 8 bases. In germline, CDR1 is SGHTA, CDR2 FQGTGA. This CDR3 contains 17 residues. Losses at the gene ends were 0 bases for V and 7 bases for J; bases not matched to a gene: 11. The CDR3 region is CASSLTGGSGSANEQFF. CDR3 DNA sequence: TGTGCCAGCAGCTTAACAGGGGGAAGCGGGAGCGCTAATGAGCAGTTCTTC.

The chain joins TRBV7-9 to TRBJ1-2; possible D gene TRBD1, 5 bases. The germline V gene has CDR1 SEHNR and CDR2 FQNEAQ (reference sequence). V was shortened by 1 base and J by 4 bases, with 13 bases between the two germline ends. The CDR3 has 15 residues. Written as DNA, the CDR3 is TGTGCCAGCAGCTTAGTGGCCAGGGCGGTCTATGGCTACACCTTC. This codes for CASSLVARAVYGYTF.

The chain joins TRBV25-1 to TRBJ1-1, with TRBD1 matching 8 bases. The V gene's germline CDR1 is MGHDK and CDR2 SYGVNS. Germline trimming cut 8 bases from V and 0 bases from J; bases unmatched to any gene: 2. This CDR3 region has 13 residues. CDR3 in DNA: TGTGCCAGCGACAGGGGTTTGAACACTGAAGCTTTCTTT. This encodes CASDRGLNTEAFF.

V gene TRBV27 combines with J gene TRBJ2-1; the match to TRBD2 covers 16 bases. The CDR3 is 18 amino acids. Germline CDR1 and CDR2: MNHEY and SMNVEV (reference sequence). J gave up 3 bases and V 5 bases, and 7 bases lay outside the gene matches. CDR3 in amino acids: CASSLTGTSGRVYNEQFF. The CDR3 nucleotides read TGTGCCAGCAGTCTCACCGGGACTAGCGGGAGGGTCTACAATGAGCAGTTCTTC.

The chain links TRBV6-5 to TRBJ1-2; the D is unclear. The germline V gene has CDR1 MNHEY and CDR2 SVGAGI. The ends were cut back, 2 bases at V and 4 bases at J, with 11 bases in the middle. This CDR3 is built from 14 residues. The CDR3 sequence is CASSYGRDFYGYTF. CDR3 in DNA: TGTGCCAGCAGTTACGGACGGGATTTCTATGGCTACACCTTC.

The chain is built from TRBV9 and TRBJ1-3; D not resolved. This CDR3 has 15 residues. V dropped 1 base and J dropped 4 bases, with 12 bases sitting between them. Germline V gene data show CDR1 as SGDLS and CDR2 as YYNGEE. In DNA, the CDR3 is TGTGCCAGCAGCGTAAGCAGCTCCTCGGGAAACACCATATATTTT. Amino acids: CASSVSSSSGNTIYF.

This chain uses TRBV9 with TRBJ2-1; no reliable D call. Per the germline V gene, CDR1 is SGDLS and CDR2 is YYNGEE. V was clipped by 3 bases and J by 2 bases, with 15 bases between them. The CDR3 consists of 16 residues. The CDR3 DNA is TGTGCCAGCAGCGCCCCAAACGCGCCCCCCTACAATGAGCAGTTCTTC. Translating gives CASSAPNAPPYNEQFF. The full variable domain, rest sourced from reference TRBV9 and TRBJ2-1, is DSGVTQTPKHLITATGQRVTLRCSPRSGDLSVYWYQQSLDQGLQFLIQYYNGEERAKGNILERFSAQQFPDLHSELNLSSLELGDSALYFCASSAPNAPPYNEQFFGPGTRLTVL.

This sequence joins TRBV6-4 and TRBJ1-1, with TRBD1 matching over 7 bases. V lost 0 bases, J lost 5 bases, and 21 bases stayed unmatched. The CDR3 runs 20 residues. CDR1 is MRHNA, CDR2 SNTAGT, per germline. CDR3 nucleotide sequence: TGTGCCAGCAGTGACTCTCTTATTAGAGACGTGAGGGGGCGTTTGACTGAAGCTTTCTTT. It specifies CASSDSLIRDVRGRLTEAFF.

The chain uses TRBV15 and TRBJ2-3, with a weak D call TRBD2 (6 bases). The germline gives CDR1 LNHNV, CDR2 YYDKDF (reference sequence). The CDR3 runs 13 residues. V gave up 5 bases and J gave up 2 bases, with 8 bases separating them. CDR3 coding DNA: TGTGCCACCAGCGGGGGGAACACAGATACGCAGTATTTT. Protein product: CATSGGNTDTQYF.

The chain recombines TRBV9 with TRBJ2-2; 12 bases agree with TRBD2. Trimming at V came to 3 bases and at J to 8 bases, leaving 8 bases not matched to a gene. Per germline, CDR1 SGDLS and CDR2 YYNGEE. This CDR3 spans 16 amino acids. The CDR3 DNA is TGTGCCAGCAGCGCGACTAGCGGGAGAGATTTGGGGGAGCTGTTTTTT. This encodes CASSATSGRDLGELFF.

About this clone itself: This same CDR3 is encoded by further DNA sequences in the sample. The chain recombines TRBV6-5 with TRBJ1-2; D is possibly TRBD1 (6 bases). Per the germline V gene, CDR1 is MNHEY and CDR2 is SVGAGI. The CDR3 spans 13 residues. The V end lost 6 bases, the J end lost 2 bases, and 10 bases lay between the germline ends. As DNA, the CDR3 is TGTGCCAGCAGGCCCACAGGGAACTATGGCTACACCTTC. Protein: CASRPTGNYGYTF.

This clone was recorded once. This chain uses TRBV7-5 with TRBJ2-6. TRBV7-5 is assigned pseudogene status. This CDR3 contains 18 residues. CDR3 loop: CVRSATGTDPSGANVLTF. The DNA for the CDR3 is TGTGTCAGAAGCGCAACCGGGACGGACCCCTCTGGGGCCAACGTCCTGACTTTC.

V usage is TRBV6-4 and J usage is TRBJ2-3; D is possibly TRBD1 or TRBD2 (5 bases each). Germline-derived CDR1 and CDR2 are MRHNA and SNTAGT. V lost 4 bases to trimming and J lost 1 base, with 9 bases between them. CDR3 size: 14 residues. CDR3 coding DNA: TGTGCCAGCAGTGGGGGGTACGGCACAGATACGCAGTATTTT. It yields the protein CASSGGYGTDTQYF.

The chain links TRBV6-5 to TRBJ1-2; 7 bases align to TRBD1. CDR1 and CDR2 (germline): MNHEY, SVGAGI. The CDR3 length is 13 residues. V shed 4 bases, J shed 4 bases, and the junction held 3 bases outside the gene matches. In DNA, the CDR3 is TGTGCCAGCAGTTCCCCAGGGGGCTATGGCTACACCTTC. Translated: CASSSPGGYGYTF.

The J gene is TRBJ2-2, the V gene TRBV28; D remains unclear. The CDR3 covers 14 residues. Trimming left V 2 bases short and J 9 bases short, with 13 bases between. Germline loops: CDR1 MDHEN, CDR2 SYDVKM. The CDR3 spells CASSLLPGGRELFF. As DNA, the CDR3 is TGTGCCAGCAGTTTACTGCCCGGCGGCCGGGAGCTGTTTTTT.

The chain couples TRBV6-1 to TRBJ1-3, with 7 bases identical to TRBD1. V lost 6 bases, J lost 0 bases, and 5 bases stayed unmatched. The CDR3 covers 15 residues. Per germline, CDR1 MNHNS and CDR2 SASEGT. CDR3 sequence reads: CASSRDSSSGNTIYF. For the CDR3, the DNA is TGTGCCAGCAGCCGGGACAGCAGCTCTGGAAACACCATATATTTT.

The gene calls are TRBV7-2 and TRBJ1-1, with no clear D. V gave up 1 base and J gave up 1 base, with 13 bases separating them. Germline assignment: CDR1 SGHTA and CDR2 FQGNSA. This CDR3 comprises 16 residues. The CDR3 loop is CASSLGGSFENTEAFF. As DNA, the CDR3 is TGTGCCAGCAGCTTAGGCGGGAGTTTTGAGAACACTGAAGCTTTCTTT.

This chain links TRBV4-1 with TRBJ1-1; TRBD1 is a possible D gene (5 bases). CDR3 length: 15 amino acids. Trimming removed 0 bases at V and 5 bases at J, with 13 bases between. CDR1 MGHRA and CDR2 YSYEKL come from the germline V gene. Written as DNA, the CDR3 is TGCGCCAGCAGCCAAGATTGGGACCGCGGGACTGAAGCTTTCTTT. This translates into CASSQDWDRGTEAFF.

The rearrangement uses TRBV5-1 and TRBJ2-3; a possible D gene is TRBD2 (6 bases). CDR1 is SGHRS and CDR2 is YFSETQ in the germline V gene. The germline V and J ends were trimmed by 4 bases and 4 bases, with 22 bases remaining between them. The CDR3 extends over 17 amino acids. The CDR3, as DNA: TGCGCCAGCAGCCGGGCGGCTAGCGTGGGGGACCCAGATACGCAGTATTTT. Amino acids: CASSRAASVGDPDTQYF.